The clone carrying this T cell receptor (beta chain) occurred many times. The antigen is not known. Treatment reported: oral pan-JAK inhibitor, 5-10 mg twice daily. The source of the sample is a study of CD8+ T cells in alopecia areata. Study as a whole: The protocol delivered tofacitinib for 6 to 18 months, then withdrew it for 6 months. Study conclusions and caveats: Many expanded lesional clones persisted during tofacitinib (in both scalp and blood).

The authors extracted RNA and reverse transcribed it into cDNA as the sequencing template. Clones were read by immunoSEQ multiplex PCR, and TCRdb kept only the in-frame ones, dropping some. Of some 220,000 clones listed, about 50% are singletons. This CDR3 contains 14 residues. Germline CDR1 is MDHEN and CDR2 is SYDVKM. Trimming took 8 bases from V and 1 from J; bases not matched to a gene: 6. V gene TRBV28 combines with J gene TRBJ1-1; 8 nucleotides match TRBD1. The material sequenced was CD4+ T cells sorted from blood, taken at week 4, from a patient treated with tofacitinib. This clonotype was obtained from a human donor with alopecia areata. Here the CDR3 DNA reads TGTGCCAGCGTGACAGGGGCCGCGAACACTGAAGCTTTCTTT. Translating it yields CASVTGAANTEAFF.